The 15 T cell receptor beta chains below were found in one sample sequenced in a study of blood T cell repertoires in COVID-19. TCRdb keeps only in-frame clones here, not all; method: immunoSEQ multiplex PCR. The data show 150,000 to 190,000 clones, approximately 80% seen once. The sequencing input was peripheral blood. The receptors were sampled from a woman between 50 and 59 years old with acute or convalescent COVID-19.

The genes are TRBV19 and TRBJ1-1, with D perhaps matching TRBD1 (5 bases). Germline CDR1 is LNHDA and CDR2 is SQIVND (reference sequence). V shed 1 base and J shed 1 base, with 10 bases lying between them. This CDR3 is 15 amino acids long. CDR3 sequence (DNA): TGTGCCAGTAGTATAGTTGGGGGGTCGAACACTGAAGCTTTCTTT. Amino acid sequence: CASSIVGGSNTEAFF.

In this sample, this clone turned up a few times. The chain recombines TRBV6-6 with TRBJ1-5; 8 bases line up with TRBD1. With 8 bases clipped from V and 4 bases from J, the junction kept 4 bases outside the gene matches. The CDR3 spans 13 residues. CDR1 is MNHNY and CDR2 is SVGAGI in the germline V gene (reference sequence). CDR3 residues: CASSTGANQPQHF. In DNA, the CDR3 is TGTGCCAGCTCGACAGGGGCTAATCAGCCCCAGCATTTT.

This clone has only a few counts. CDR3 sequence reads: CASSFTTFGVTEAFF. For the CDR3, the DNA is TGTGCCAGCAGCTTCACCACCTTCGGGGTCACTGAAGCTTTCTTT. The rearrangement joins TRBV7-9 to TRBJ1-1; D gene unclear. Germline CDR1 reads SEHNR; CDR2 reads FQNEAQ (reference sequence). CDR3 length equals 15 residues. V was trimmed by 3 bases and J by 4 bases, leaving 15 bases between them.

CDR3 protein: CASSTDRGINTEAFF. The CDR3 region has the DNA TGTGCCAGTAGTACGGACAGGGGAATAAACACTGAAGCTTTCTTT. The chain combines TRBV19 with TRBJ1-1; 9 positions agree with TRBD1. J was trimmed by 2 bases and V by 4 bases; bases with no gene match: 5. This CDR3 spans 15 amino acids. The germline CDR1 and CDR2 sequences are LNHDA and SQIVND (reference sequence).

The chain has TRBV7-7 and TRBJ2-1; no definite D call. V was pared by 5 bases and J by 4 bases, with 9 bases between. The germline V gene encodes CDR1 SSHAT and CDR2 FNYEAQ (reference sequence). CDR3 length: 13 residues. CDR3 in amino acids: CASSLTMYNEQFF. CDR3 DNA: TGTGCCAGCAGCCTGACAATGTACAATGAGCAGTTCTTC.

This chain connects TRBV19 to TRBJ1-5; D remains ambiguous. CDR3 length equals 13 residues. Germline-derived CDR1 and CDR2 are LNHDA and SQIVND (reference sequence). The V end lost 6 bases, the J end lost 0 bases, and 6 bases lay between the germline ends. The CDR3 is CASSTNSNQPQHF. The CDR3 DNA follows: TGTGCCAGTAGCACTAATAGCAATCAGCCCCAGCATTTT.

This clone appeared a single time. DNA for the CDR3: TGTGCCAGCAGGGGGGTTAGCGGGACCTACGAGCAGTACTTC. It encodes CASRGVSGTYEQYF. This chain joins TRBV2 and TRBJ2-7, with TRBD2 matching over 8 bases. Trimming removed 6 bases from V and 2 bases from J; junction bases left unmatched: 6. Germline V gene lookup returns CDR1 SNHLY and CDR2 FYNNEI. CDR3 length equals 14 residues.

CDR3 DNA: TGTGCCAGCAGACCAGGGGGCGACTATGGCTACACCTTC. It is translated as CASRPGGDYGYTF. The gene calls are TRBV11-2 and TRBJ1-2; 8 bases fit TRBD1. V lost 6 bases to trimming and J lost 3 bases; unmatched junction nucleotides: 3. CDR3 length: 13 residues. Germline assignment: CDR1 SGHAT and CDR2 FQNNGV. Combining the CDR3 with reference TRBV11-2 and TRBJ1-2 gives the whole variable domain EAGVAQSPRYKIIEKRQSVAFWCNPISGHATLYWYQQILGQGPKLLIQFQNNGVVDDSQLPKDRFSAERLKGVDSTLKIQPAKLEDSAVYLCASRPGGDYGYTFGSGTRLTVV.

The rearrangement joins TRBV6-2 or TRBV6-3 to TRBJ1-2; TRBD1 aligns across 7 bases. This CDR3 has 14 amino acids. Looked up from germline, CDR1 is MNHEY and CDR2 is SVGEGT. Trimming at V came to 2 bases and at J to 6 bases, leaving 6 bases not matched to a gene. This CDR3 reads CASSYVWTGNGYTF. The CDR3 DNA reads TGTGCCAGCAGTTACGTTTGGACAGGAAATGGCTACACCTTC.

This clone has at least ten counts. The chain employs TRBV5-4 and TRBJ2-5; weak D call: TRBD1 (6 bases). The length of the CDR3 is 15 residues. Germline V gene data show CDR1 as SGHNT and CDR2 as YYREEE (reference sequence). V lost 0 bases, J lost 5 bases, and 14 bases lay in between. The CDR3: CASSLALGGAETQYF. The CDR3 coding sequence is TGTGCCAGCAGCTTGGCCTTAGGGGGTGCGGAGACCCAGTACTTC.

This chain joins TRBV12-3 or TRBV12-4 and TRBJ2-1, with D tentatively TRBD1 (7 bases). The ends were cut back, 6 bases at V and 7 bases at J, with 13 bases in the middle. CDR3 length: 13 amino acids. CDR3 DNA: TGTGCCAGCAGCTCTTCAGGGGGGAATGAGCAGTTCTTC. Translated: CASSSSGGNEQFF.

The chain's CDR3 is CASSVAGGARGEQFF. DNA for the CDR3: TGTGCCAGCAGCGTAGCAGGGGGCGCACGGGGTGAGCAGTTCTTC. The chain links TRBV9 to TRBJ2-1, with 8 bases lining up with TRBD1. Germline V gene lookup returns CDR1 SGDLS and CDR2 YYNGEE. The CDR3 extends over 15 amino acids. V gave up 0 bases and J gave up 9 bases; unmatched junction bases: 8.

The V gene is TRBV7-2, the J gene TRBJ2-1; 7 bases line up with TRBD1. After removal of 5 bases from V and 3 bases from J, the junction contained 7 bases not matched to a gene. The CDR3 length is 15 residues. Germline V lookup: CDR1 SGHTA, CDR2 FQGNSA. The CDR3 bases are TGTGCCAGCAGCCTACATCGGACAGGCTACAATGAGCAGTTCTTC. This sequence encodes CASSLHRTGYNEQFF.

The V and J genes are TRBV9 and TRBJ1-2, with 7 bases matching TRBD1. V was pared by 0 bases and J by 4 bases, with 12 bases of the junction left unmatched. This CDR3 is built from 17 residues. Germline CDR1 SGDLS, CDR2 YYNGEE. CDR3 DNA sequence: TGTGCCAGCAGCGTAGCTGAAACGGGACAGCTAGCCTATGGCTACACCTTC. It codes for CASSVAETGQLAYGYTF.

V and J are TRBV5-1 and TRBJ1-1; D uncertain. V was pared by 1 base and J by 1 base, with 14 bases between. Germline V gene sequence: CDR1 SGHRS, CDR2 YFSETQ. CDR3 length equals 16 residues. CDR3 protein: CASSLSGNQKNTEAFF. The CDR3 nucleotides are TGCGCCAGCAGCTTGTCGGGGAACCAAAAGAACACTGAAGCTTTCTTT.